This is a list of T cell receptor beta chains from one sample in a study of blood T cell repertoires in COVID-19. Produced via immunoSEQ multiplex PCR; TCRdb's table is partial and in-frame only. The table has approximately 75,000 clones, more than 75% seen once. Sequenced material: peripheral blood. The receptors stem from a woman older than 75 with active or convalescent COVID-19. Both conserved end residues are part of each CDR3. D genes are given only for firm matches. Part of the rows lack a size; the others show once, few, many or a class for expanded clones.

v_gene: TRBV4-3
abundance: NA
j_gene: TRBJ1-6
d_gene: NA
CDR3nt: TGCGCCAGCAGACATACGGGGGTGGATAATTCACCCCTCCACTTT
CDR3aa: CASRHTGVDNSPLHF

v_gene: TRBV27
abundance: NA
j_gene: TRBJ2-2
d_gene: NA
CDR3nt: TGTGCCAGCAGATTACTACCCGGGGAGCTGTTTTTT
CDR3aa: CASRLLPGELFF

v_gene: TRBV7-2
abundance: NA
j_gene: TRBJ2-3
d_gene: NA
CDR3nt: TGTGCCAGCAGCTTGCAGGGGCCAGATACGCAGTATTTT
CDR3aa: CASSLQGPDTQYF

v_gene: TRBV6-5
abundance: NA
j_gene: TRBJ2-1
d_gene: TRBD2
CDR3nt: TGTGCCAGCAGTACTAGCGGGGAGAACAATGAGCAGTTCTTC
CDR3aa: CASSTSGENNEQFF

v_gene: TRBV28
abundance: few
j_gene: TRBJ2-3
d_gene: TRBD2
CDR3nt: TGTGCCAGCAGTGCTAGAATAGCGGGCACCGAAGGCGGACTAGATACGCAGTATTTT
CDR3aa: CASSARIAGTEGGLDTQYF

v_gene: TRBV28
abundance: NA
j_gene: TRBJ1-1
d_gene: NA
CDR3nt: TGTGCCAGCAGTTTATTGGGCAGCGAAGCTTTCTTT
CDR3aa: CASSLLGSEAFF

v_gene: TRBV5-1
abundance: once
j_gene: TRBJ2-3
d_gene: TRBD2
CDR3nt: TGCGCCAGCAGCTTGGCCTTTGGGGCGGGGGAATTAGATACGCAGTATTTT
CDR3aa: CASSLAFGAGELDTQYF

v_gene: TRBV2
abundance: NA
j_gene: TRBJ2-7
d_gene: NA
CDR3nt: TGTGCCAGCAGTGATGGGGGGTACGAGCAGTACTTC
CDR3aa: CASSDGGYEQYF

v_gene: TRBV5-1
abundance: NA
j_gene: TRBJ1-1
d_gene: TRBD1
CDR3nt: TGCGCCAGCAGCCGGGGACAGTCGAACACTGAAGCTTTCTTT
CDR3aa: CASSRGQSNTEAFF

v_gene: TRBV3-1/TRBV3-2
abundance: NA
j_gene: TRBJ1-2
d_gene: TRBD1
CDR3nt: TGTGCCAGCAGCGAGACAGGGGACTATGGCTACACCTTC
CDR3aa: CASSETGDYGYTF

v_gene: TRBV11-2
abundance: NA
j_gene: TRBJ1-5
d_gene: TRBD1
CDR3nt: TGTGCCAGCAGCTTAGAGGGACAGAATCAGCCCCAGCATTTT
CDR3aa: CASSLEGQNQPQHF

v_gene: TRBV5-6
abundance: few
j_gene: TRBJ2-3
d_gene: TRBD1
CDR3nt: TGTGCCAGCAGCTTGAGAGGACAGGGGAGAGATACGCAGTATTTT
CDR3aa: CASSLRGQGRDTQYF

v_gene: TRBV28
abundance: NA
j_gene: TRBJ2-7
d_gene: TRBD1
CDR3nt: TGTGCCAGCAGTTGGACAGGGAACCACGAGCAGTACTTC
CDR3aa: CASSWTGNHEQYF

v_gene: TRBV28
abundance: few
j_gene: TRBJ1-6
d_gene: NA
CDR3nt: TGTGCCAGCTCCCAAACCAGCGGGCAGGGCGGTTCACCCCTCCACTTT
CDR3aa: CASSQTSGQGGSPLHF

v_gene: TRBV5-1
abundance: NA
j_gene: TRBJ1-3
d_gene: TRBD1
CDR3nt: TGCGCCAGCAGCTTGGGTCCAGGGGGCGATGGAAACACCATATATTTT
CDR3aa: CASSLGPGGDGNTIYF

v_gene: TRBV25-1
abundance: few
j_gene: TRBJ1-2
d_gene: NA
CDR3nt: TGTGCCAGCAGTGAAGGGGGCAGCGGCTACACCTTC
CDR3aa: CASSEGGSGYTF

v_gene: TRBV19
abundance: NA
j_gene: TRBJ2-3
d_gene: TRBD2
CDR3nt: TGTGCCAGTAGTATCGCTAGCGGGGGGGCAGATACGCAGTATTTT
CDR3aa: CASSIASGGADTQYF

v_gene: TRBV7-2
abundance: NA
j_gene: TRBJ2-3
d_gene: NA
CDR3nt: TGTGCCAGCAGCTTCAAGGCTAGCGGCACAGATACGCAGTATTTT
CDR3aa: CASSFKASGTDTQYF

v_gene: TRBV19
abundance: few
j_gene: TRBJ1-1
d_gene: NA
CDR3nt: TGTGCCAGTAGTATAATGACAGGACCGAACACTGAAGCTTTCTTT
CDR3aa: CASSIMTGPNTEAFF

v_gene: TRBV7-9
abundance: NA
j_gene: TRBJ1-4
d_gene: NA
CDR3nt: TGTGCCAGCAGAAAGGGGTTAAATGAAAAACTGTTTTTT
CDR3aa: CASRKGLNEKLFF

v_gene: TRBV6-6
abundance: once
j_gene: TRBJ1-1
d_gene: NA
CDR3nt: TGTGCCAGCAGTATTCTTATGAACACTGAAGCTTTCTTT
CDR3aa: CASSILMNTEAFF

v_gene: TRBV4-1
abundance: few
j_gene: TRBJ2-5
d_gene: NA
CDR3nt: TGCGCCAGCAGCCAATCCTGGGACTTCCAAGAGACCCAGTACTTC
CDR3aa: CASSQSWDFQETQYF

v_gene: TRBV5-1
abundance: NA
j_gene: TRBJ2-1
d_gene: NA
CDR3nt: TGCGCCAGCAGCTTTACCAGGGGCCACAATGAGCAGTTCTTC
CDR3aa: CASSFTRGHNEQFF

v_gene: TRBV5-6
abundance: NA
j_gene: TRBJ1-4
d_gene: NA
CDR3nt: TGTGCCAGCAGCTTGGGACAAGGTGAAAAACTGTTTTTT
CDR3aa: CASSLGQGEKLFF

v_gene: TRBV9
abundance: NA
j_gene: TRBJ1-2
d_gene: NA
CDR3nt: TGTGCCAGCAGCGAGACAGGTGCCGCTAACTATGGCTACACCTTC
CDR3aa: CASSETGAANYGYTF

v_gene: TRBV29-1
abundance: NA
j_gene: TRBJ2-3
d_gene: NA
CDR3nt: TGCAGCGTTGAACAGGCAGGGATAGGAGATACGCAGTATTTT
CDR3aa: CSVEQAGIGDTQYF

v_gene: TRBV9
abundance: NA
j_gene: TRBJ2-2
d_gene: NA
CDR3nt: TGTGCCAGCAGCGTAGAAGGCAGGGACACCGGGGAGCTGTTTTTT
CDR3aa: CASSVEGRDTGELFF

v_gene: TRBV19
abundance: NA
j_gene: TRBJ2-5
d_gene: TRBD2
CDR3nt: TGTGCCAGTAGTATGGGCGGGGGGGCTCGCGAGACCCAGTACTTC
CDR3aa: CASSMGGGARETQYF

v_gene: TRBV27
abundance: once
j_gene: TRBJ1-6
d_gene: TRBD1
CDR3nt: TGTGCCAGCAGTTTATCGGGGAGGGACAGGATTGCCTATAATTCACCCCTCCACTTT
CDR3aa: CASSLSGRDRIAYNSPLHF

v_gene: TRBV6-4
abundance: NA
j_gene: TRBJ2-2
d_gene: NA
CDR3nt: TGTGCCAGCAGTGACTCGGCGGACACCGGGGAGCTGTTTTTT
CDR3aa: CASSDSADTGELFF

v_gene: TRBV4-1
abundance: NA
j_gene: TRBJ2-7
d_gene: TRBD1
CDR3nt: TGCGCCAGCAGCCAAGAGACAGGGTTCGCCGAGCAGTACTTC
CDR3aa: CASSQETGFAEQYF

v_gene: TRBV7-9
abundance: NA
j_gene: TRBJ2-7
d_gene: TRBD1
CDR3nt: TGTGCCAGCAGCCCCGGACAGGCTTATTCCTACGAGCAGTACTTC
CDR3aa: CASSPGQAYSYEQYF

v_gene: TRBV29-1
abundance: NA
j_gene: TRBJ2-7
d_gene: NA
CDR3nt: TGCAGCGTTGATCGTTCTACTCAGGCGGAGCAGTACTTC
CDR3aa: CSVDRSTQAEQYF

v_gene: TRBV30
abundance: NA
j_gene: TRBJ1-3
d_gene: NA
CDR3nt: TGTGCCTGGAATAGACAGAGCTCTGGAAACACCATATATTTT
CDR3aa: CAWNRQSSGNTIYF

v_gene: TRBV27
abundance: NA
j_gene: TRBJ1-5
d_gene: NA
CDR3nt: TGTGCCAGCAGTTTATCCTTTTTAAATAGCAATCAGCCCCAGCATTTT
CDR3aa: CASSLSFLNSNQPQHF

v_gene: TRBV4-3
abundance: NA
j_gene: TRBJ1-2
d_gene: TRBD1
CDR3nt: TGCGCCAGCAGCCAAGACAGGGGGCTTGAGAACTATGGCTACACCTTC
CDR3aa: CASSQDRGLENYGYTF

v_gene: TRBV30
abundance: NA
j_gene: TRBJ1-2
d_gene: TRBD1
CDR3nt: TGTGCCTGGAGCGCGGGACAGGGAACCTATGGCTACACCTTC
CDR3aa: CAWSAGQGTYGYTF

v_gene: TRBV6-5
abundance: NA
j_gene: TRBJ2-7
d_gene: TRBD1
CDR3nt: TGTGCCAGCAAGGACAGGGCGCTCTCCTACGAGCAGTACTTC
CDR3aa: CASKDRALSYEQYF

v_gene: TRBV2
abundance: NA
j_gene: TRBJ1-2
d_gene: TRBD1
CDR3nt: TGTGCCAGCAGTGGAGGGGACAGGGCGCGCCGTATGGGTGGCTACACCTTC
CDR3aa: CASSGGDRARRMGGYTF

v_gene: TRBV7-2
abundance: once
j_gene: TRBJ2-7
d_gene: TRBD2
CDR3nt: TGTGCCAGCAGCCACCAGCGGGGGGGCTCAGACGAGCAGTACTTC
CDR3aa: CASSHQRGGSDEQYF

v_gene: TRBV7-9
abundance: NA
j_gene: TRBJ2-7
d_gene: TRBD1
CDR3nt: TGTGCCAGCAGCAACTGGGACAGCGAAAAGGACGAGCAGTACTTC
CDR3aa: CASSNWDSEKDEQYF

v_gene: TRBV30
abundance: NA
j_gene: TRBJ1-5
d_gene: TRBD1
CDR3nt: TGTGCCTGGAGTAAGGCTTATGGACAGGGAGGCAATCAGCCCCAGCATTTT
CDR3aa: CAWSKAYGQGGNQPQHF

v_gene: TRBV4-1
abundance: NA
j_gene: TRBJ1-5
d_gene: NA
CDR3nt: TGCGCCAGCAGTCCATCCGGACAGTTTTATAGCAATCAGCCCCAGCATTTT
CDR3aa: CASSPSGQFYSNQPQHF

v_gene: TRBV2
abundance: few
j_gene: TRBJ2-1
d_gene: NA
CDR3nt: TGTGCCAGCCAAGAGAATGAGTACAATGAGCAGTTCTTC
CDR3aa: CASQENEYNEQFF

v_gene: TRBV4-1
abundance: NA
j_gene: TRBJ2-6
d_gene: NA
CDR3nt: TGCGCCAGCAGTCCAAGATTCGAGGCGGAGGTTGGGGCCAACGTCCTGACTTTC
CDR3aa: CASSPRFEAEVGANVLTF

v_gene: TRBV2
abundance: NA
j_gene: TRBJ2-1
d_gene: TRBD2
CDR3nt: TGTGCCAGCAGTGATATATGGACTAGCGTAAACAATGAGCAGTTCTTC
CDR3aa: CASSDIWTSVNNEQFF

v_gene: TRBV19
abundance: NA
j_gene: TRBJ2-1
d_gene: TRBD2
CDR3nt: TGTGCCAGTAGTATTGGCCTAGCGGGGGTGGTTGAGCAGTTCTTC
CDR3aa: CASSIGLAGVVEQFF

v_gene: TRBV6-5
abundance: NA
j_gene: TRBJ1-6
d_gene: TRBD1
CDR3nt: TGTGCCAGCAGTTTGGGACAGGGGTATAGGTCACCCCTCCACTTT
CDR3aa: CASSLGQGYRSPLHF

v_gene: TRBV5-8
abundance: many
j_gene: TRBJ2-1
d_gene: NA
CDR3nt: TGTGCCAGCAGCTTAACGGGGTTTGAGCAGTTCTTC
CDR3aa: CASSLTGFEQFF

v_gene: TRBV6-6
abundance: NA
j_gene: TRBJ2-2
d_gene: TRBD1
CDR3nt: TGTGCCAGCAGCAAGGGACAGGTCAACACCGGGGAGCTGTTTTTT
CDR3aa: CASSKGQVNTGELFF

v_gene: TRBV4-1
abundance: NA
j_gene: TRBJ1-2
d_gene: NA
CDR3nt: TGCCCCCCCCCTCCACTCCCCATACCTAACTATGGCTACACCTTC
CDR3aa: CPPPPLPIPNYGYTF

v_gene: TRBV9
abundance: few
j_gene: TRBJ2-3
d_gene: NA
CDR3nt: TGTGCCAGCAGCGGTAGCGGTTTCTACACAGATACGCAGTATTTT
CDR3aa: CASSGSGFYTDTQYF